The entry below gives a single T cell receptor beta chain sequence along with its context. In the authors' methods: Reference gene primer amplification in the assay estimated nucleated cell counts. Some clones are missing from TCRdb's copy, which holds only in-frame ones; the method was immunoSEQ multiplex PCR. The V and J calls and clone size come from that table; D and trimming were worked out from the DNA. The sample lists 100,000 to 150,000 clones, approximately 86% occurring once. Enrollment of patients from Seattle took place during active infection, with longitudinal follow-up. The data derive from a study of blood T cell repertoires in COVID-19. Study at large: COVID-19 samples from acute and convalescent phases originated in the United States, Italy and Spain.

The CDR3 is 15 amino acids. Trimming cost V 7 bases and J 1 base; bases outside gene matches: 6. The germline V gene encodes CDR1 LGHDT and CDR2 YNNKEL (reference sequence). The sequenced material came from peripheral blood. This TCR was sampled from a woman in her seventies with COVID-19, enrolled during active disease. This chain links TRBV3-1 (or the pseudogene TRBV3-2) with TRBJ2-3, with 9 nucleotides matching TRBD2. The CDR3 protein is CASTSAGGGTDTQYF. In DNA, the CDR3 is TGTGCCAGCACCTCCGCGGGGGGGGGCACAGATACGCAGTATTTT.